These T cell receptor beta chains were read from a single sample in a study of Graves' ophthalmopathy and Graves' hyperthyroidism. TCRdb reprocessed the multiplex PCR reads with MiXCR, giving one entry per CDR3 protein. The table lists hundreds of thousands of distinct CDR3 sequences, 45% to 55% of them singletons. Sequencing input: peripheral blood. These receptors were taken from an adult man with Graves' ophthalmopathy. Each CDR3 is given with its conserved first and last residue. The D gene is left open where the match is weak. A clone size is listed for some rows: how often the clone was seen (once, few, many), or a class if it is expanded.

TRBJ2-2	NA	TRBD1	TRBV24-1	TGTGCCACCAGTGATTTGGACAGGGGGAGGACCGGGGAGCTGTTTTTT	CATSDLDRGRTGELFF
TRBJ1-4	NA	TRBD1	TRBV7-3	TGTGCCAGCAGCTCGTACAGGGGAGAAAATCTGTTTTTT	CASSSYRGENLFF
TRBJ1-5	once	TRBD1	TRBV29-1	TGCAGCTCATGGGACAGTAATCAGCCCCAGCATTTT	CSSWDSNQPQHF
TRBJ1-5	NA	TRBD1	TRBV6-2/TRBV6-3	TGTGCCAGCAGTTACCCCGGACAGGGAGGTCAGCCCCAGCATTTT	CASSYPGQGGQPQHF
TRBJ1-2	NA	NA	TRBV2	TGTGCCAGCAGTGATTTCGGCAACACTAACTATGGCTACACCTTC	CASSDFGNTNYGYTF
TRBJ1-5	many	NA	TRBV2	TGTGCCAGCAGTGCATCAGGGTCTCAGCCCCAGCATTTT	CASSASGSQPQHF
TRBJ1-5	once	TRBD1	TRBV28	TGTGCCAGCATGAACAGGGACAGACTTTATCAGCCCCAGCATTTT	CASMNRDRLYQPQHF
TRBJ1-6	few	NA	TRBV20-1	TGCAGTGCTAGGGAATACGGTGGGACGGTTTCACCCCTCCACTTT	CSAREYGGTVSPLHF
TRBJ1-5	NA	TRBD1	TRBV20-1	TGCAGTGCTAGAGAAACCGGGACAGGGGCTCCCCAGCATTTT	CSARETGTGAPQHF
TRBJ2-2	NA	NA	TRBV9	TGTGCCAGCAGCGTAGTTCTCTCCGTCCTTGAGGGAGGGGAGCTGTTTTTT	CASSVVLSVLEGGELFF
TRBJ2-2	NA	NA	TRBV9	TGTGCCACCAGTGAGTCCGGGGTCACCGGGGAGCTGTTTTTT	CATSESGVTGELFF
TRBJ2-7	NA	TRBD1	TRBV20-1	TGCAGTGCTAGAGATGCCCGTAGTACAGGGGCCCCCTACGAGCAGTACTTC	CSARDARSTGAPYEQYF
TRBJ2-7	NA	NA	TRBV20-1	TGCAGTGCTAGAGGGGTCTCCTACGAGCAGTACTTC	CSARGVSYEQYF
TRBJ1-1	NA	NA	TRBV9	TGTGCCAGCAGCCCAAGTCTACGGGACGGAGCTTTCTTT	CASSPSLRDGAFF
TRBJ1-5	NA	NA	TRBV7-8	TGTGCCAGCAGCTTAGCGGGGGCAGGGATGTATAGCAATCAGCCCCAGCATTTT	CASSLAGAGMYSNQPQHF
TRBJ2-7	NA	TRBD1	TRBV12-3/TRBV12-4	TGTGCCAGCAGCCCAGGACAGGGGGCGCAGAGGTCCGAGCAGTACTTC	CASSPGQGAQRSEQYF
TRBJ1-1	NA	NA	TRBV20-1	TGCAGTGCTAGAGCATATCAGGGAATCTGGGAAGCTTTCTTT	CSARAYQGIWEAFF
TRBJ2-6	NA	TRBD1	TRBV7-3	TGTGCCAGCAGCCAACTGGGACAGGGGGCTTTTGGGGCCAACGTCCTGACTTTC	CASSQLGQGAFGANVLTF
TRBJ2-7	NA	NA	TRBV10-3	TGTGCCATCACCCAGGGAACAGGACACGAGCAGTACTTC	CAITQGTGHEQYF